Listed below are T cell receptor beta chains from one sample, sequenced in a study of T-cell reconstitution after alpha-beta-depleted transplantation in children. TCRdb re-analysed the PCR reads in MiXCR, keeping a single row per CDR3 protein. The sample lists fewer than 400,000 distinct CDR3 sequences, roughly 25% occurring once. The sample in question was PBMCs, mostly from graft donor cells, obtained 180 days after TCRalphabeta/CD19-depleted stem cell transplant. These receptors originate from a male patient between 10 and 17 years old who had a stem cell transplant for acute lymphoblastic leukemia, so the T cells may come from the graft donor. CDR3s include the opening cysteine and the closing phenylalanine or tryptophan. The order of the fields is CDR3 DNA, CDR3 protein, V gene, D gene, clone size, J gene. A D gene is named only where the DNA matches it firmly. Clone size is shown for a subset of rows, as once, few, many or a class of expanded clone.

CDR3 DNA: TGTGCCAGCAGCTTAGGACACGAGACCCAGTACTTC; CDR3 protein: CASSLGHETQYF; V gene: TRBV7-9; D gene: -; clone size: -; J gene: TRBJ2-5
CDR3 DNA: TGCAGTGCTAGAGATCGCGGTGAGGGCTACACCTTC; CDR3 protein: CSARDRGEGYTF; V gene: TRBV20-1; D gene: -; clone size: -; J gene: TRBJ1-2
CDR3 DNA: TGCGCCAGCAGCCCTGCGGGGACGTACCACGAGCAGTACTTC; CDR3 protein: CASSPAGTYHEQYF; V gene: TRBV5-1; D gene: -; clone size: few; J gene: TRBJ2-7
CDR3 DNA: TGCGCCAGCAGCCAAGATGGGGGGGGATTGAACACTGAAGCTTTCTTT; CDR3 protein: CASSQDGGGLNTEAFF; V gene: TRBV4-1; D gene: -; clone size: -; J gene: TRBJ1-1
CDR3 DNA: TGTGCCATCAGTGGGACTAGCGGGAGGGCCCTCGACTACAATGAGCAGTTCTTC; CDR3 protein: CAISGTSGRALDYNEQFF; V gene: TRBV10-3; D gene: TRBD2; clone size: few; J gene: TRBJ2-1
CDR3 DNA: TGTGCCACCAGCAGAGTATCGGCCAGAGATAATAGCAATCAGCCCCAGCATTTT; CDR3 protein: CATSRVSARDNSNQPQHF; V gene: TRBV15; D gene: -; clone size: -; J gene: TRBJ1-5
CDR3 DNA: TGTGCCAGCAGCGGACCCCCGCCGGGCTATGGCTACACCTTC; CDR3 protein: CASSGPPPGYGYTF; V gene: TRBV9; D gene: -; clone size: -; J gene: TRBJ1-2
CDR3 DNA: TGCGCCAGCAGCCATCCGGGGGAGATAAATCAGCCCCAGCATTTT; CDR3 protein: CASSHPGEINQPQHF; V gene: TRBV4-1; D gene: -; clone size: -; J gene: TRBJ1-5
CDR3 DNA: TGTGCCAGCAGTTTCTGGTCCCCTACAGGTGCTTTGATGACCGGGGAGCTGTTTTTT; CDR3 protein: CASSFWSPTGALMTGELFF; V gene: TRBV27; D gene: -; clone size: -; J gene: TRBJ2-2
CDR3 DNA: TGTGCCAGCAGTTGGGGGACTAGCAAGTACGGTCCCAAGTTCACGAATGAGCAGTTCTTC; CDR3 protein: CASSWGTSKYGPKFTNEQFF; V gene: TRBV27; D gene: TRBD2; clone size: -; J gene: TRBJ2-1
CDR3 DNA: TGCGCCAGCAGTGAGCCGGCAGGGAGGGACTACGAGCAGTACTTC; CDR3 protein: CASSEPAGRDYEQYF; V gene: TRBV10-2; D gene: TRBD2; clone size: few; J gene: TRBJ2-7
CDR3 DNA: TGCGCCAGCAGCCAAATCCTGGACAATGGGGGACCCACAGATACGCAGTATTTT; CDR3 protein: CASSQILDNGGPTDTQYF; V gene: TRBV4-1; D gene: -; clone size: few; J gene: TRBJ2-3
CDR3 DNA: TGTGCCAGCAGTCCTACCCAACTAGCGATGGAGACCCAGTACTTC; CDR3 protein: CASSPTQLAMETQYF; V gene: TRBV12-3/TRBV12-4; D gene: TRBD2; clone size: few; J gene: TRBJ2-5
CDR3 DNA: TGTGCCAGCAGTCCGTCATTTATGAGGGGGCGCAATCAGCCCCAGCATTTT; CDR3 protein: CASSPSFMRGRNQPQHF; V gene: TRBV27; D gene: TRBD1; clone size: few; J gene: TRBJ1-5
CDR3 DNA: TGTGCCAGCAGTTACTCGAATAGGGTATTCGGTGAAAAACTGTTTTTT; CDR3 protein: CASSYSNRVFGEKLFF; V gene: TRBV6-5; D gene: -; clone size: few; J gene: TRBJ1-4
CDR3 DNA: TGCGCCAGCAGCTCCTATGGCAGAGTTGGACTAGCGGGCTACTACGAGCAGTACTTC; CDR3 protein: CASSSYGRVGLAGYYEQYF; V gene: TRBV5-1; D gene: TRBD2; clone size: -; J gene: TRBJ2-7
CDR3 DNA: TGCGCCAGCAGCTTGGCAAGGGGCCCGGCGTACTACGAGCAGTACTTC; CDR3 protein: CASSLARGPAYYEQYF; V gene: TRBV5-1; D gene: -; clone size: few; J gene: TRBJ2-7
CDR3 DNA: TGTGCCAGCAGCAGCGGGACACCACTCCATAGCACAGATACGCAGTATTTT; CDR3 protein: CASSSGTPLHSTDTQYF; V gene: TRBV12-3/TRBV12-4; D gene: -; clone size: -; J gene: TRBJ2-3
CDR3 DNA: TGTGCCAGCAGCTTCAAGAGAAGCTCCTACGAGCAGTACTTC; CDR3 protein: CASSFKRSSYEQYF; V gene: TRBV7-8; D gene: -; clone size: -; J gene: TRBJ2-7
CDR3 DNA: TGTGCCAGCAGCTTAGCCCCGGGACGGTCCCGGGAGACCCAGTACTTC; CDR3 protein: CASSLAPGRSRETQYF; V gene: TRBV7-2; D gene: -; clone size: -; J gene: TRBJ2-5
CDR3 DNA: TGTGCCAGTAGATCGGGACAGGCCAAGTACGGCTACACCTTC; CDR3 protein: CASRSGQAKYGYTF; V gene: TRBV19; D gene: TRBD1; clone size: -; J gene: TRBJ1-2
CDR3 DNA: TGTGCCAGCACCAGGGGGTTGACAGGAGTCAATCAGCCCCAGCATTTT; CDR3 protein: CASTRGLTGVNQPQHF; V gene: TRBV6-1; D gene: TRBD1; clone size: once; J gene: TRBJ1-5
CDR3 DNA: TGCGCCAGTCAGCGGACAGGCGCATATGGCTACACCTTC; CDR3 protein: CASQRTGAYGYTF; V gene: TRBV5-1; D gene: TRBD1; clone size: -; J gene: TRBJ1-2
CDR3 DNA: TGTGCCAGCAGTTTGTTTGGGAATTTACCGGGACTAGCGGGAGACGGAAACATTCAGTACTTC; CDR3 protein: CASSLFGNLPGLAGDGNIQYF; V gene: TRBV12-3/TRBV12-4; D gene: TRBD2; clone size: -; J gene: TRBJ2-4
CDR3 DNA: TGCGCCAGCAGCCAAGTGGGACTAGCGGGAGTCTATGAGACCCAGTACTTC; CDR3 protein: CASSQVGLAGVYETQYF; V gene: TRBV4-1; D gene: TRBD2; clone size: -; J gene: TRBJ2-5
CDR3 DNA: TGTGCCAGCAGACCTGGGACTAACTCAGGGTACGAGCAGTACTTC; CDR3 protein: CASRPGTNSGYEQYF; V gene: TRBV12-3/TRBV12-4; D gene: TRBD2; clone size: -; J gene: TRBJ2-7
CDR3 DNA: TGCAGCGTTCAGGCTTCTGGGGCCAACGTCCTGACTTTC; CDR3 protein: CSVQASGANVLTF; V gene: TRBV29-1; D gene: -; clone size: -; J gene: TRBJ2-6
CDR3 DNA: TGTGCCAGCAGTCCCGGCCAGTGGGAGCAGTACTTC; CDR3 protein: CASSPGQWEQYF; V gene: TRBV7-9; D gene: -; clone size: -; J gene: TRBJ2-7
CDR3 DNA: TGTGCCAGCAGCGGCAGGATCGGGACAGCCGGTGAGACCCAGTACTTC; CDR3 protein: CASSGRIGTAGETQYF; V gene: TRBV7-9; D gene: TRBD1; clone size: -; J gene: TRBJ2-5
CDR3 DNA: TGTGCCAGCATCCTGACGGGGACCACAGATACGCAGTATTTT; CDR3 protein: CASILTGTTDTQYF; V gene: TRBV5-5; D gene: -; clone size: few; J gene: TRBJ2-3
CDR3 DNA: TGCAGTGCTAGACTGGGGACAGGGGTTGGGAATTCACCCCTCCACTTT; CDR3 protein: CSARLGTGVGNSPLHF; V gene: TRBV20-1; D gene: TRBD1; clone size: -; J gene: TRBJ1-6
CDR3 DNA: TGTGCCAGCAACCCAGGACCCGGCAGCCTTACCTACGAGCAGTACTTC; CDR3 protein: CASNPGPGSLTYEQYF; V gene: TRBV27; D gene: -; clone size: -; J gene: TRBJ2-7
CDR3 DNA: TGCAGTGCTGGATCTGCAACTAATGAAAAACTGTTTTTT; CDR3 protein: CSAGSATNEKLFF; V gene: TRBV20-1; D gene: -; clone size: -; J gene: TRBJ1-4
CDR3 DNA: TGTGCCAGCAGTGGGACCGGGATCCTCTCTAGCAATCAGCCCCAGCATTTT; CDR3 protein: CASSGTGILSSNQPQHF; V gene: TRBV28; D gene: -; clone size: few; J gene: TRBJ1-5
CDR3 DNA: TGTGCCAGCAGTTTACCAGGAGTCTACACTGAAGCTTTCTTT; CDR3 protein: CASSLPGVYTEAFF; V gene: TRBV12-3/TRBV12-4; D gene: -; clone size: many; J gene: TRBJ1-1
CDR3 DNA: TGTGCCAGCAGCTTAAGGACAGGGGCCGGTTCACCCCTCCACTTT; CDR3 protein: CASSLRTGAGSPLHF; V gene: TRBV7-9; D gene: TRBD1; clone size: -; J gene: TRBJ1-6
CDR3 DNA: TGTGCCACCAGTGACCCGACTAGCGGGCAAAGAGATACGCAGTATTTT; CDR3 protein: CATSDPTSGQRDTQYF; V gene: TRBV24-1; D gene: TRBD2; clone size: few; J gene: TRBJ2-3
CDR3 DNA: TGCAGCGTTTCCAGAACAGTAGTGAACTCTGGAAACACCATATATTTT; CDR3 protein: CSVSRTVVNSGNTIYF; V gene: TRBV29-1; D gene: -; clone size: few; J gene: TRBJ1-3
CDR3 DNA: TGTGCCAGCAGCTTAGCCTCCGTATTCGGCACAGATACGCAGTATTTT; CDR3 protein: CASSLASVFGTDTQYF; V gene: TRBV7-9; D gene: -; clone size: -; J gene: TRBJ2-3
CDR3 DNA: TGCGCCAGCAGCCCCACAGGGGGACTAGCGGAAATCTCCTACGAGCAGTACTTC; CDR3 protein: CASSPTGGLAEISYEQYF; V gene: TRBV5-1; D gene: TRBD2; clone size: few; J gene: TRBJ2-7
CDR3 DNA: TGTGCCAGCAGCTCCGCCCCACTAGCGGGAAATGAGCAGTTCTTC; CDR3 protein: CASSSAPLAGNEQFF; V gene: TRBV7-2; D gene: TRBD2; clone size: -; J gene: TRBJ2-1
CDR3 DNA: TGCAGTGCTACTGGCAGGTCATACTACGAGCAGTACTTC; CDR3 protein: CSATGRSYYEQYF; V gene: TRBV20-1; D gene: -; clone size: few; J gene: TRBJ2-7
CDR3 DNA: TGTGCCAGCAGTTATACGGGAGGATCAGGATACGAGCAGTACTTC; CDR3 protein: CASSYTGGSGYEQYF; V gene: TRBV27; D gene: TRBD2; clone size: -; J gene: TRBJ2-7
CDR3 DNA: TGCGCCAGCAGTGAGTATATAGGCGGGAACTCAAGAATTCAGTACTTC; CDR3 protein: CASSEYIGGNSRIQYF; V gene: TRBV10-2; D gene: -; clone size: -; J gene: TRBJ2-4
CDR3 DNA: TGTGCCAGCAGCCCCAGGGGCCCTCCCTGGGAGCAGTACTTC; CDR3 protein: CASSPRGPPWEQYF; V gene: TRBV12-3/TRBV12-4; D gene: -; clone size: few; J gene: TRBJ2-7
CDR3 DNA: TGCGCCAGCAGTGAGGAGCCAGCGGGCGAGCAGTACTTC; CDR3 protein: CASSEEPAGEQYF; V gene: TRBV10-1; D gene: -; clone size: few; J gene: TRBJ2-7
CDR3 DNA: TGCGCCAGCAGTTTGACTCTAGCGGGAGGACTATACAATGAGCAGTTCTTC; CDR3 protein: CASSLTLAGGLYNEQFF; V gene: TRBV5-1; D gene: TRBD2; clone size: -; J gene: TRBJ2-1
CDR3 DNA: TGCAGTGCACACACTAGCACCAACGAGCAGTACTTC; CDR3 protein: CSAHTSTNEQYF; V gene: TRBV20-1; D gene: -; clone size: few; J gene: TRBJ2-7
CDR3 DNA: TGTGCCATCAGGGGACAGTACAATGAGCAGTTCTTC; CDR3 protein: CAIRGQYNEQFF; V gene: TRBV10-3; D gene: TRBD1; clone size: -; J gene: TRBJ2-1
CDR3 DNA: TGCGCCAGCAGCTACGCCGGGGCTATAACGAACACCGGGGAGCTGTTTTTT; CDR3 protein: CASSYAGAITNTGELFF; V gene: TRBV5-1; D gene: -; clone size: -; J gene: TRBJ2-2
CDR3 DNA: TGTGCCAGCAGTGAAACACTCCGGGACTACGGCTCCTACAATGAGCAGTTCTTC; CDR3 protein: CASSETLRDYGSYNEQFF; V gene: TRBV2; D gene: TRBD2; clone size: -; J gene: TRBJ2-1
CDR3 DNA: TGCGCCAGCAGGAATGGACGCGGAGAGACCCAGTACTTC; CDR3 protein: CASRNGRGETQYF; V gene: TRBV5-1; D gene: -; clone size: -; J gene: TRBJ2-5
CDR3 DNA: TGCAGTGCTAGGGTCGGGACTAGTTACAATGAGCAGTTCTTC; CDR3 protein: CSARVGTSYNEQFF; V gene: TRBV20-1; D gene: TRBD2; clone size: few; J gene: TRBJ2-1
CDR3 DNA: TGCGCCAGCAGCTTGTCCGGGGTTGGCACAGATACGCAGTATTTT; CDR3 protein: CASSLSGVGTDTQYF; V gene: TRBV5-1; D gene: -; clone size: -; J gene: TRBJ2-3
CDR3 DNA: TGTGCCAGCAGCCAAGAGTCACTACAGGCTTTGAACACCGGGGAGCTGTTTTTT; CDR3 protein: CASSQESLQALNTGELFF; V gene: TRBV4-2; D gene: -; clone size: few; J gene: TRBJ2-2
CDR3 DNA: TGTGCTAGTGGTTTGGGACTAGCGGGAGACCACGAGCAGTACTTC; CDR3 protein: CASGLGLAGDHEQYF; V gene: TRBV12-5; D gene: TRBD2; clone size: -; J gene: TRBJ2-7
CDR3 DNA: TGCAGTGCTAAACCGGTACAGCGCTACGAGCAGTACTTC; CDR3 protein: CSAKPVQRYEQYF; V gene: TRBV20-1; D gene: -; clone size: -; J gene: TRBJ2-7
CDR3 DNA: TGTGCCAGCAGTGAATTGGGGCGGGCCCCCCAAGGCGACGAGCAGTACTTC; CDR3 protein: CASSELGRAPQGDEQYF; V gene: TRBV25-1; D gene: -; clone size: -; J gene: TRBJ2-7
CDR3 DNA: TGTGCCAGCAGTTACTCTGGCGACAGCGCCTACGAGCAGTACTTC; CDR3 protein: CASSYSGDSAYEQYF; V gene: TRBV6-5; D gene: -; clone size: few; J gene: TRBJ2-7